One and the same sample provided the 16 T cell receptor beta chains below, sequenced in a study of CXCR3-negative and CXCR3-positive naive CD8 T cells. These receptors have no known antigen. Carrying UMI labels, the TRB cDNA libraries were prepared through 5' RACE. TCRdb re-called the 5' RACE reads and gives one entry per CDR3 protein, without DNA. This table lists around 120,000 distinct CDR3 sequences. Study-wide points: Hydrophobicity was higher for TRB CDR3s found in CXCR3-positive naive cells than in CXCR3-negative naive cells.

Material: naive CXCR3+ CD8+ T cells from blood. Subset of the sample: CD45RO-CCR7+CD27+CD95- naive CD8+ T cells expressing CXCR3 (TNR3+). The receptors stem from a human donor in good health. Some clones in this sample may be carry-over from other donors' samples.

The gene calls are TRBV11-1 and TRBJ2-7; TCRdb indicates TRBD1, and absent DNA this call remains unverified. The CDR3 is 15 amino acids. Germline V gene data show CDR1 as SGHAT and CDR2 as FQDESV (reference sequence). CDR3 amino acids: CASSLSRDLTYEQYF.

The J gene is TRBJ1-3, the V gene TRBV4-3. The V gene's germline CDR1 is LGHNA and CDR2 YSLEER. The CDR3 covers 15 residues. The CDR3 loop reads CASSREWTSGNTIYF.

The rearrangement uses TRBV2 and TRBJ2-7; TCRdb indicates TRBD2, and absent DNA this call remains unverified. Germline CDR1 is SNHLY and CDR2 is FYNNEI. This CDR3 contains 15 residues. The CDR3: CASSTLAGGSHEQYF.

The V call is TRBV6-5, the J call TRBJ2-2. Germline CDR1 is MNHEY and CDR2 is SVGAGI. CDR3 length: 13 residues. CDR3 sequence reads: CASSFYDTGELFF.

V gene TRBV12-3 or TRBV12-4 combines with J gene TRBJ1-5. The CDR3 has 14 residues. The CDR3 loop reads CASSLDSDNQPQHF.

This chain joins TRBV5-1 and TRBJ2-3; without DNA, the TCRdb call of TRBD1 cannot be checked. CDR1 SGHRS and CDR2 YFSETQ come from the germline V gene. This CDR3 spans 13 amino acids. The CDR3 sequence: CASSEGPVDTQYF.

J is TRBJ2-1 and V is TRBV12-3 or TRBV12-4; no DNA is available, so the TRBD2 call from TCRdb remains unchecked. This CDR3 spans 17 amino acids. The CDR3 is CASSYTSGGRTYNEQFF.

The chain couples TRBV5-1 to TRBJ1-3. This CDR3 has 17 residues. The germline V gene encodes CDR1 SGHRS and CDR2 YFSETQ. The CDR3 region is CASSVLGWAGSGNTIYF.

J is TRBJ2-1 and V is TRBV5-8; TCRdb reports TRBD1, a call that lacks DNA to check it against. The CDR3 has 14 residues. CDR1 SGHTS and CDR2 YDEGEE come from the germline V gene. The CDR3 sequence is CASSARLLAHEQFF.

This chain links TRBV6-6 with TRBJ2-2. Germline assignment: CDR1 MNHNY and CDR2 SVGAGI (reference sequence). The CDR3 contains 16 residues. CDR3 protein: CASSYLRAPNTGELFF.

J is TRBJ1-1 and V is TRBV19. Germline assignment: CDR1 LNHDA and CDR2 SQIVND (reference sequence). CDR3 length: 15 residues. CDR3 residues: CASSQPLAGDWYAFF. The whole variable domain, filled in from reference TRBV19 and TRBJ1-1, reads DGGITQSPKYLFRKEGQNVTLSCEQNLNHDAMYWYRQDPGQGLRLIYYSQIVNDFQKGDIAEGYSVSREKKESFPLTVTSAQKNPTAFYLCASSQPLAGDWYAFFGQGTRLTVV.

J is TRBJ2-7 and V is TRBV5-1; as DNA is missing, the TRBD2 call by TCRdb cannot be tested. Germline assignment: CDR1 SGHRS and CDR2 YFSETQ. This CDR3 spans 20 amino acids. CDR3 sequence: CASSLNAPPGLPSLGNEQYF.

The V and J genes are TRBV4-2 and TRBJ1-1. The length of the CDR3 is 15 residues. Germline CDR1 is LGHNA and CDR2 is YNFKEQ. The CDR3 loop is CASSQEPSSDTEAFF.

This chain uses TRBV7-8 with TRBJ2-7; TCRdb returns TRBD1, unconfirmable since there is no DNA. The CDR3 is 13 amino acids. Germline loops: CDR1 SGHVS, CDR2 FQNEAQ. CDR3 loop: CASSPGRSYEQYF. The complete variable domain, with remaining parts taken from reference TRBV7-8 and TRBJ2-7, reads GAGVSQSPRYKVAKRGQDVALRCDPISGHVSLFWYQQALGQGPEFLTYFQNEAQLDKSGLPSDRFFAERPEGSVSTLKIQRTQQEDSAVYLCASSPGRSYEQYFGPGTRLTVT.

The gene calls are TRBV29-1 and TRBJ2-7; TCRdb selects TRBD1, and the lack of DNA leaves this call unchecked. The CDR3 length is 12 residues. The germline V gene has CDR1 SQVTM and CDR2 ANQGSEA. CDR3: CSAIQGVYEQYF.

The chain is built from TRBV25-1 and TRBJ2-7; TCRdb reports TRBD1, a call that lacks DNA to check it against. The CDR3 covers 14 residues. CDR1 and CDR2 from the germline V gene are MGHDK and SYGVNS. This chain's CDR3 is CASSEETGGDEQYF.